This T cell receptor beta chain stems from a study of cytomegalovirus exposure and HLA in healthy donors. The germline V gene has CDR1 ENHRY and CDR2 SYGVKD. V lost 3 bases and J 2 bases, leaving 13 bases between the germline ends. The CDR3 contains 15 residues. In the PCR, 60 Vbeta and 13 Jbeta primers were used. TCRdb's copy holds only in-frame clones and misses some; the assay was immunoSEQ multiplex PCR. Of 120,000 or so clones listed, roughly 80% are singletons. This clone has a handful of counts. This receptor was identified in a woman in her 40s in good health and CMV-seropositive. This chain uses TRBV10-3 with TRBJ1-2, with D possibly being TRBD1 (5 bases). Sequencing used PBMCs. In DNA form, the CDR3 reads TGTGCCATCAGTGAAGGCAGGGTTATAAACTATGGCTACACCTTC. Its protein product is CAISEGRVINYGYTF.